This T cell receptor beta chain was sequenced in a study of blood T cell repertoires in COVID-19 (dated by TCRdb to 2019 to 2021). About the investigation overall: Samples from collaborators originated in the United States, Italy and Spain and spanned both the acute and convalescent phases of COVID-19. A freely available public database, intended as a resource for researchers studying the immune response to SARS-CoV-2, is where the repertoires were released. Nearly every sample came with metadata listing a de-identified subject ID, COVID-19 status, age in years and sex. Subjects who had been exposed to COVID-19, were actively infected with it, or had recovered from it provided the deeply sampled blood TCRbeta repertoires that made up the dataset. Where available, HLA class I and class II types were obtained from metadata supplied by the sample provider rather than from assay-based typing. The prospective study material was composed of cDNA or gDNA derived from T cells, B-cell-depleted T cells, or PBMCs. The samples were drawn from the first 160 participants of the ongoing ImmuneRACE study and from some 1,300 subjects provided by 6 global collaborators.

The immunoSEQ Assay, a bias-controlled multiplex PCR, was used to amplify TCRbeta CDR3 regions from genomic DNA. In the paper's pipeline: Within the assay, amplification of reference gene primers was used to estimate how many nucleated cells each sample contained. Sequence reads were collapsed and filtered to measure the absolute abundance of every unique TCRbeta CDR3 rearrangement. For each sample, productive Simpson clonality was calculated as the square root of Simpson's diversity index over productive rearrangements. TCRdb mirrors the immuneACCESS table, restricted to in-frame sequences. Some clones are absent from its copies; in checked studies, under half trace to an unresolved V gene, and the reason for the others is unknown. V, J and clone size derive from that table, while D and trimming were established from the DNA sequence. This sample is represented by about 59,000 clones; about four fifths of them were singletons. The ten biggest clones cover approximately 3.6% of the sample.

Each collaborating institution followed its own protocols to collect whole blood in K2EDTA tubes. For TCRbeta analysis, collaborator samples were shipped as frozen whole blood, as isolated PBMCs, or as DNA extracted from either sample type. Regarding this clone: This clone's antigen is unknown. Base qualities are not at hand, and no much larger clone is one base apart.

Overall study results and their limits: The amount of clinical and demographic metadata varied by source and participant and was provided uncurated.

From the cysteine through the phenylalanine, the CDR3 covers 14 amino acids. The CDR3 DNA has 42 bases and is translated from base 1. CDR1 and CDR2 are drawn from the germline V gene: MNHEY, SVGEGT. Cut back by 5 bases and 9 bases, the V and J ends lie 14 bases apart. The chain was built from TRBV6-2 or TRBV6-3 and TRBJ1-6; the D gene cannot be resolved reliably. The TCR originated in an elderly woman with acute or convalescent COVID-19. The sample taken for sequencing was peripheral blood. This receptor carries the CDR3 CASSVRGGFSPLHF. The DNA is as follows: TGTGCCAGCAGTGTGCGCGGAGGGTTTTCACCCCTCCACTTT.